One T cell receptor beta chain is described in this entry. The antigen this receptor binds is unknown. Base qualities are missing; no much larger clone stands one base away. Library construction relied on the immunoSEQ multiplex PCR assay. The multiplex PCR relied on a mix of 60 forward primers for TCR Vbeta segments and 13 reverse primers for TCR Jbeta segments. Amplification of the CDR3 region of rearranged TCR beta genes was performed with a multiplex PCR assay on genomic DNA. The amplified TCR beta libraries were sequenced on the Illumina HiSeq System as 87-base-pair reads. The authors' analysis ran thus. A later analysis tallied 75 million to 95 million unique TCR beta chains across the 610 or so repertoires, and about 12 million of those chains were shared by two or more donors. Raw reads were error-corrected and collapsed into unique sequences with a nearest-neighbor algorithm that merged closely related sequences to remove PCR and sequencing errors. V, D and J gene segments were assigned by aligning CDR3 sequences to IMGT reference sequences. For a sequence to be retained, a match of at least six nucleotides was required to both a V gene segment and a J gene segment. A rearrangement counted as productive if the CDR3 had no stop codons and remained in frame with V and J, and every other rearrangement counted as non-productive. CDR3 was defined according to IMGT convention as the region running from the second conserved V-encoded cysteine to the conserved J-encoded phenylalanine. Sequences without an unambiguous match to a single V gene segment were excluded from the earlier analysis of over 500 of the donors. An earlier analysis of 587 of the donors classified V segments as functional when productive rearrangements were above 56.7% and as segregating when the standard deviation between donors was above 5%. To diagnose cytomegalovirus status from the catalog of TCR beta chain sequences, a statistical classification framework was built. In a later analysis, V and J genes were assigned by comparing TCR nucleotide sequences against IMGT/GENE-DB human TR gene sequences. Using the TCRdist pipeline, a later analysis assigned CDR3 sequences along with most-parsimonious VDJ recombination scenarios. In a later analysis, each TCR beta chain was defined by its CDR3 amino acid sequence together with its V-gene family, and reads without a unique V-gene family were excluded. As a way to deal with suspected cross-contamination and a sequencing artifact, a later analysis dropped under 600 nucleotide sequences that were highly shared and had low generation probability. In a later analysis, a clonal expansion index for each public chain was calculated from normalized within-repertoire ranks of inferred template counts. A later analysis computed generation probabilities with a VDJ recombination model fitted to out-of-frame rearrangements, and checked the results against IGoR. A later analysis scored TCR-TCR, TCR-HLA and TCR-CMV co-occurrence with hypergeometric tests, applying a repertoire-size bias correction to TCR pairs. False discovery rates were estimated in a later analysis by permuting HLA or CMV assignments 20 times. In a later analysis, co-occurring TCRs were grouped using DBSCAN, with TCRdist sequence similarity added in when clustering inside HLA-allele-positive subsets. Co-occurrence clustering excluded repertoires with fewer than 30,000 or more than 120,000 public chains, plus five with anomalous nucleotide sharing. Here the immuneACCESS table is served through TCRdb, limited to in-frame sequences with V and J called. Missing clones are a known gap in these copies; in checked studies unresolved V genes cover under half, and the rest lacks a known reason. V, J and clone size derive from that table, while D and trimming were established from the DNA sequence. Here the sample has 130,000 or so clones; around 67% occur a single time. The ten largest clones take up less than 2.5% of the sample.

In total, more than 500 healthy bone marrow donors made up the cohort. At the time of sampling, every cohort member was nominally healthy, though immune exposures that went unrecorded were likely present. The donor was CMV seropositive and was included in the group of 289 seropositive cohort members. A peripheral blood sample was collected from each donor, and TCR beta sequencing was performed on peripheral blood mononuclear cells. Genomic DNA was extracted from the blood cell samples with the Qiagen DNeasy Blood Extraction Kit. The data derive from a study of cytomegalovirus exposure and HLA in healthy donors (dated by TCRdb to about 2017). Background for the entire study: In an earlier analysis of under 600 of the donors, around 290 Gb of sequence data and just under 120 million unique TCR beta sequences from roughly 180 million T cells were reported. The number of typed donors differed by locus: about 620-640 for A, B, C, DRB1 and DQB1; 522 for DQA1; over 600 for DPA1; and around 470 for DPB1. Among around 400 genotyped donors of the cohort, an average of roughly 240,000 unique TCR beta nucleotide sequences were sequenced per donor, roughly a sixth of them non-productive. Because of strong linkage in the cohort, roughly five DR-DQ haplotypes were treated as single units for association and clustering. A later genetic analysis took genome-wide SNP genotypes for about three fifths of the roughly 700 donors and used that subset as a discovery cohort. Of the roughly 400 genotyped donors, roughly 76% were placed in the genetic ancestry cluster associated with self-reported Caucasian donors. A later analysis re-analyzed previously published TCR beta repertoires from 650 to 800 donors and added high-resolution HLA genotyping to study TCR occurrence patterns. To decide whether each TCR beta V gene segment behaved as functional or pseudogenic, an earlier analysis of fewer than 750 of the donors relied on high-throughput TCR beta sequencing. Using immunosequencing, the study profiled T cell repertoires from some 670 subjects and related those repertoires to cytomegalovirus serostatus. Class I and class II HLA loci were covered by the typing at four-digit resolution. An early release covering approximately 600 HLA-typed donors comprised approximately 290 gigabases of sequencing data and around 80 million unique TCR sequences. The study was designed to test whether signatures of past pathogen exposure could be identified by cataloging public T cell receptors. To predict cytomegalovirus infection status, the study combined high-throughput TCR immunosequencing, statistical association of individual TCRs with disease status, and machine learning. All discovery cohort repertoires had been generated on a single sequencing platform. In the later analysis, no new phenotypic data were used to find candidate immune exposures; instead, reliance was placed on TCR beta sequences and their occurrence across donors. Donor age, sex, ethnicity and CMV serostatus were compiled together with the repertoire data. In addition to the first cohort of roughly 700 subjects, a separate validation cohort of approximately 130 different subjects was used.

On the study overall, not on this receptor specifically: Sequencing depth was assumed to be roughly uniform across donors in the presence/absence analyses, though that assumption may not hold. Strong co-occurrence of HLA alleles, especially DR and DQ, made assigning TCR associations to individual alleles difficult. Because HLA typing was unavailable for some donors at each locus, only the typed subset was used in association tests. In vitro tests confirmed that a few of the cytomegalovirus-associated TCR beta chains recognize cytomegalovirus antigens. In a later analysis, several top co-occurrence clusters were reported to appear linked to parvovirus B19, influenza, CMV and Epstein-Barr virus. Only TCR beta chains were sequenced in this cohort, and the absence of alpha or paired-chain data limited detectable features. A later analysis found that TCR association rates varied across HLA loci, with DRB1 alleles showing the most associated TCRs and HLA-C alleles the fewest. In a later analysis, HLA-associated TCR beta chains were found to be more clonally expanded and to have lower generation probabilities than equally common non-associated chains. A cluster of highly shared sequence variants was judged likely to be a technical artifact of the sequencing pipeline. At a false discovery rate of 0.05, a later analysis linked fewer than 20,000 TCR beta sequences to specific HLA alleles. According to a later analysis, most CMV-associated TCR beta chains appeared to be HLA-restricted, and the HLA associations seemed to be driven largely by CMV exposure. Some IMGT-functional V segments, including TRBV6-2 and TRBV6-3, could not be distinguished by the 87-base-pair reads and were therefore excluded. The classifier was reported to diagnose cytomegalovirus status with high specificity and sensitivity in both the original cohort and the validation cohort. The study gave a list of around 170 TCR beta chains associated with cytomegalovirus. Most TCR sequences were observed very rarely across donors, whereas some public TCRs were present in many individuals. An association between a missense DCLRE1C variant and V-gene and J-gene trimming of TCR beta chains was found in a later genetic analysis and replicated in an independent cohort. It was suggested by the authors that the approach could potentially be generalized to other disease states and immunological phenotypes. In a later genetic analysis, fewer N-insertions in productive TCRs were reported among donors in an Asian-associated ancestry cluster than the roughly 700-donor mean. The earlier analysis of 450 to 700 of the donors excluded some 15 rarely observed V segments, including chromosome 9 orphons, because counts were too low. A further reported finding was that TCR beta sequences accurately predicted the HLA-A and HLA-B alleles for most subjects in the first cohort. Linkage disequilibrium might explain the correlated functional status among segregating V segments, but an unknown experimental factor could not be ruled out. An earlier analysis of some 590 of the donors showed that most TCR beta V segments appeared in productive rearrangements either about 90% or about 30% of the time, which broadly matched IMGT annotations. For the cohort, immune exposure information was limited to CMV serostatus.

V is reduced by 0 bases and J by 5 bases, leaving a spacing of 11 bases between them. From the germline V gene, CDR1 is SGHDN and CDR2 is FVKESK. From the cysteine up to the phenylalanine, the CDR3 has a length of 14 residues. Only CDR3 DNA remains: 42 bases, in frame from the first base. Recombination connected TRBV14 to TRBJ2-7; matching of 5 bases hints at TRBD1 as the D gene. This clonotype was obtained from a woman in her 40s in good health and CMV-seropositive. Source material: PBMCs. In nucleotide form, the sequence is TGTGCCAGCAGCCAAGATTGGGGCAATAACGAGCAGTACTTC. Its protein product is CASSQDWGNNEQYF.